This T cell receptor beta chain was sequenced during a study of blood T cell repertoires in COVID-19. CDR3 length: 15 amino acids. The trim removed 8 bases at V and 2 bases at J, leaving 6 bases unmatched. Germline V CDR1 and CDR2: SNHLY, FYNNEI. Sequenced by immunoSEQ multiplex PCR; TCRdb stores in-frame clones only, minus some. Among a few hundred thousand clones listed, 75% to 90% were seen once. The V gene is TRBV2, the J gene TRBJ2-3, with 11 bases lining up with TRBD1. The sequenced sample was peripheral blood. The TCR originated in a woman between 70 and 85 years old with COVID-19, enrolled during active disease. The DNA for the CDR3 is TGTGCCAGCTCGGGACAGGGGGTAAACACAGATACGCAGTATTTT. It encodes CASSGQGVNTDTQYF.